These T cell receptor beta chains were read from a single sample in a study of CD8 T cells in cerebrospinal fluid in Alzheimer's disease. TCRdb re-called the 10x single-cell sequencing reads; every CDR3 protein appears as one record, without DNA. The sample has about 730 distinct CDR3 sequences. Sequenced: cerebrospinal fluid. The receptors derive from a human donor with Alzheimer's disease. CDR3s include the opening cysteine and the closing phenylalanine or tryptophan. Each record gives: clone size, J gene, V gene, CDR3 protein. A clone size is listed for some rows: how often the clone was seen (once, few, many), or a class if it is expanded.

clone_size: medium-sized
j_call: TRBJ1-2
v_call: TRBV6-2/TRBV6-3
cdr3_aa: CASSYTARTGYTF

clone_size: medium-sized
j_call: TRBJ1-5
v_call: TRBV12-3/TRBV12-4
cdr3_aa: CASTTAGQPQHF

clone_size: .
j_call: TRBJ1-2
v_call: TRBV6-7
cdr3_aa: CASSTWRGLNSSNYGYTF

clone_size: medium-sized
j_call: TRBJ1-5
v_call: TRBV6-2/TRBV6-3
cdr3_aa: CASSKWLLQPQHF

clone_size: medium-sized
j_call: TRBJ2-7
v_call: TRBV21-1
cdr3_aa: CASSLGTDYEQYF

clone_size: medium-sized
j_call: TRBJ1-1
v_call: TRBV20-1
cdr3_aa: CSARGHLLRTEAFF

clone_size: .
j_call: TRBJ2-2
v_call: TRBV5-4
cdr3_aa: CASSWRGGNTGELFF

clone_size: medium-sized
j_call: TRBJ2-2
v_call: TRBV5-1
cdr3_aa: CASSYNTGELFF

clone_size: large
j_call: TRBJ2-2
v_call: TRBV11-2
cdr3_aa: CASTTTGELFF

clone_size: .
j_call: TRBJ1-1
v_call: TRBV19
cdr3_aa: CASSIGGGVSSEAFF

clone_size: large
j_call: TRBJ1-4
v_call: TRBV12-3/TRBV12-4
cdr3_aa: CASRKDATGEKLFF

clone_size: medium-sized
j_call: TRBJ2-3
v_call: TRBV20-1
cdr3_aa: CSARVGEHIDTQYF

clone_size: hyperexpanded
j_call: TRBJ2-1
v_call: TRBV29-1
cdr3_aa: CSVGPRQGEIYNEQFF

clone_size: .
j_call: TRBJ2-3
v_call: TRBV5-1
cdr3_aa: CASSLGLSTDTQYF

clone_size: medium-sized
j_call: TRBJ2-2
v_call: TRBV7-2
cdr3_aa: CASSPIAGESGELFF

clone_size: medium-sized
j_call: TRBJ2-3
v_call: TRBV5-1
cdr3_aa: CASSGGTSGGDTQYF

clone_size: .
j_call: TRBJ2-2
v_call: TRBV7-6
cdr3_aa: CASSYKGGGELFF

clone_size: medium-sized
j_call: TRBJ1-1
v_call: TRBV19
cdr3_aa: CASSGGTRDTEAFF

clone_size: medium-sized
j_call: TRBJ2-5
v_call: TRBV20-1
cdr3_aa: CSAPLGRAQETQYF

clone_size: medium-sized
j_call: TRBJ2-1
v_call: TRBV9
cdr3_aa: CASSVGPGTRDNEQFF

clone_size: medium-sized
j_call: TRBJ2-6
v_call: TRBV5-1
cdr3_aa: CASSLEDPRPGANVLTF

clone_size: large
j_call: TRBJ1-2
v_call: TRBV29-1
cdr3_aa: CSVEPRDGLYGYTF

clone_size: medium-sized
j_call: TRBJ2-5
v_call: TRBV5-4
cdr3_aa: CASSLGLAGYQETQYF

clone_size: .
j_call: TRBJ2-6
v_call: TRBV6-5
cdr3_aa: CASSLRGDRGLSGANVLTF

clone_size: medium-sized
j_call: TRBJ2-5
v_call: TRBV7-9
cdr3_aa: CASSRPGQARGDQYF

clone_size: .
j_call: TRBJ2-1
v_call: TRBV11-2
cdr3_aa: CASSLDRNRENEQFF

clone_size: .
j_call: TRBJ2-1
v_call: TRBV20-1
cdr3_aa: CSATSGGRSYNEQFF

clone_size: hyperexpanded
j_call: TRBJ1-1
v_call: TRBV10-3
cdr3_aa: CAIRVGLGTEAFF

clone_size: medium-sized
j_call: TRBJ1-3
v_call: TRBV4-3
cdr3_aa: CASSPTYSGTIYF

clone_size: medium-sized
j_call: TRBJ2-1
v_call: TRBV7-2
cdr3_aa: CASSDTVGAVGNEQFF

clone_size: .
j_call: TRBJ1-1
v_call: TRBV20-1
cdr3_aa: CSASPYTEAFF

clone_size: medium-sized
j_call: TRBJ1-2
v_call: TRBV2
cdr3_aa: CASSQNRDNYGYTF

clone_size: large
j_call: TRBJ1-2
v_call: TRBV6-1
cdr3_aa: CASSATGSHYGYTF

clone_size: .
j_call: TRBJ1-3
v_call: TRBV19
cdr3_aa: CASSSLNRGISGNTIYF

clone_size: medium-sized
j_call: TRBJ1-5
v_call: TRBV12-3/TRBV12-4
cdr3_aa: CASSLTASNQPQHF

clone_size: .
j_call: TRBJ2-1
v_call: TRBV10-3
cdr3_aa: CATGVSANEQFF

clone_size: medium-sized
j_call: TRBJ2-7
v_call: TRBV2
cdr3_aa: CASSEAGFSSYEQYF

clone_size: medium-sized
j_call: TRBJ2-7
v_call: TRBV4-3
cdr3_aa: CASSLVRAAEQYF

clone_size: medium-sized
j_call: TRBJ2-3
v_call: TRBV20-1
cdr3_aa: CSAPKAGEGTDTQYF